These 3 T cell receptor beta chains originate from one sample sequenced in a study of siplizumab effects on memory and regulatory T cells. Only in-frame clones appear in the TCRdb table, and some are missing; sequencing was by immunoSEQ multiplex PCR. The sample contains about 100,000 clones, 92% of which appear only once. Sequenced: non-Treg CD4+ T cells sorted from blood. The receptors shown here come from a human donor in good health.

The chain's CDR3 is CASSGQYGEQYF. DNA for the CDR3: TGTGCCAGCAGCGGTCAGTATGGCGAGCAGTACTTC. This chain links TRBV7-6 with TRBJ2-7; no clear D gene. Germline CDR1 SGHVS, CDR2 FNYEAQ. CDR3 length: 12 amino acids. Trimming stripped 5 bases from V and 6 bases from J, with 11 bases between.

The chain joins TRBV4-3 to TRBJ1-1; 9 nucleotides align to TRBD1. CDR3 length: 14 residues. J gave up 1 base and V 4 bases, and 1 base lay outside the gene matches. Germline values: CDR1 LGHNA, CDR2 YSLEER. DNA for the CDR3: TGCGCCAGCAGCCGGGGACAGGGGAACACTGAAGCTTTCTTT. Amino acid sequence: CASSRGQGNTEAFF.

The CDR3 sequence: CASSPSGSTDTQYF. CDR3 sequence (DNA): TGTGCCAGCAGCCCCTCGGGGAGCACAGATACGCAGTATTTT. V gene TRBV7-9 combines with J gene TRBJ2-3; possible D gene TRBD2, 5 bases. There are 14 residues in the CDR3. CDR1 SEHNR and CDR2 FQNEAQ come from the germline V gene (reference sequence). The ends were cut back, 5 bases at V and 0 bases at J, with 9 bases in the middle.